One and the same sample provided the 22 T cell receptor beta chains below, sequenced in a study of blood T cell repertoires in COVID-19. This table comes from immunoSEQ multiplex PCR, and its TCRdb copy is limited to in-frame clones, with some not included. The data hold around 620,000 clones, with around 89% observed a single time. What was sequenced was peripheral blood. All receptors come from a woman in her late teens or twenties with acute or convalescent COVID-19.

The chain uses TRBV30 and TRBJ2-3; D remains unclear. Germline CDR1 reads GTSNPN; CDR2 reads SVGIG (reference sequence). The CDR3 extends over 12 amino acids. This CDR3 is CSAVGRYGTQYF. The CDR3 nucleotides are TGTAGTGCAGTGGGCCGGTATGGTACGCAGTATTTT.

The chain uses TRBV28 and TRBJ1-6; TRBD1 matches at 10 bases. V shed 5 bases, J shed 7 bases, and the junction held 5 bases outside the gene matches. The CDR3 extends over 15 amino acids. Germline values: CDR1 MDHEN, CDR2 SYDVKM. DNA of the CDR3: TGTGCCAGCAGTCAAAGGACAGGGGGGAATTCACCCCTCCACTTT. Protein product: CASSQRTGGNSPLHF.

The chain carries TRBV4-1 and TRBJ2-3; no clear D. This CDR3 has 21 amino acids. Germline V lookup: CDR1 MGHRA, CDR2 YSYEKL. V lost 3 bases, J lost 0 bases, and 28 bases lay in between. The CDR3 region is CASSQLPNPGPYKTSTDTQYF. For the CDR3, the DNA is TGCGCCAGCAGCCAGCTGCCCAACCCGGGTCCTTATAAAACTAGCACAGATACGCAGTATTTT.

This clone was detected only a few times. CDR3 amino acids: CASSQGGGTGEGHEQYF. Here the CDR3 DNA reads TGCGCCAGCAGCCAAGGTGGTGGGACAGGGGAGGGCCACGAGCAGTACTTC. V gene TRBV4-3 combines with J gene TRBJ2-7; 10 bases are a match to TRBD1. CDR1 is LGHNA, CDR2 YSLEER, per germline. CDR3 length equals 17 residues. The V and J ends lost 1 base and 5 bases, in that order; junction bases with no gene match: 11.

A few counts support this clone. The chain couples TRBV2 to TRBJ2-7, with TRBD1 matching over 8 bases. This CDR3 has 15 amino acids. Germline values: CDR1 SNHLY, CDR2 FYNNEI. V shed 6 bases and J 1 base; nucleotides not matched to a gene: 8. CDR3 protein: CASRVTGAKSYEQYF. The CDR3 DNA sequence: TGTGCCAGCAGGGTGACAGGGGCAAAGTCCTACGAGCAGTACTTC.

The CDR3 DNA reads TGTGCCAGCAGCCCCCAGGGGCAAGGTCTCTCACCCCTCCACTTT. It translates to CASSPQGQGLSPLHF. The chain has TRBV5-4 and TRBJ1-6; the D gene is possibly TRBD1 (6 bases). The CDR3 is made up of 15 amino acids. CDR1 and CDR2 (germline): SGHNT, YYREEE (reference sequence). Trimming took 4 bases from V and 10 from J, leaving 18 bases between them.

The chain carries TRBV19 and TRBJ1-2; 7 bases align to TRBD1. CDR1 is LNHDA, CDR2 SQIVND, per germline (reference sequence). This CDR3 is 14 amino acids long. V shed 6 bases and J 3 bases; nucleotides not matched to a gene: 7. The CDR3 DNA is TGTGCCAGTAGCACGACAGGGAAGGACTATGGCTACACCTTC. It is translated as CASSTTGKDYGYTF.

V is TRBV9 and J is TRBJ2-2; TRBD1 agrees at 11 bases. The V segment lost 4 bases and the J segment 5 bases; nucleotides outside the gene matches: 7. The CDR3 is 16 residues long. From germline, CDR1 is SGDLS and CDR2 YYNGEE. CDR3 sequence reads: CASSPGQGAGTGELFF. The DNA for the CDR3 is TGTGCCAGCAGCCCCGGACAGGGGGCGGGGACCGGGGAGCTGTTTTTT.

The chain joins TRBV7-9 to TRBJ1-1, with D unresolved. Germline CDR1 and CDR2: SEHNR and FQNEAQ (reference sequence). Trimming left V 5 bases short and J 8 bases short, with 21 bases between. This CDR3 has 15 residues. The CDR3, as DNA: TGTGCCAGCAGCCTATCGGGAGGCCGAGGAGCCGAAGCTTTCTTT. It is translated as CASSLSGGRGAEAFF. The full variable domain, its missing parts supplied by reference TRBV7-9 and TRBJ1-1, is DTGVSQNPRHKITKRGQNVTFRCDPISEHNRLYWYRQTLGQGPEFLTYFQNEAQLEKSRLLSDRFSAERPKGSFSTLEIQRTEQGDSAMYLCASSLSGGRGAEAFFGQGTRLTVV.

The chain joins TRBV6-2 or TRBV6-3 to TRBJ1-2; TRBD1 matches 7 bases. This CDR3 has 13 amino acids. With 5 bases clipped from V and 4 bases from J, the junction kept 4 bases outside the gene matches. Germline CDR1 is MNHEY and CDR2 is SVGEGT. CDR3 bases: TGTGCCAGCAGTCCCAGGGGGGTCTATGGCTACACCTTC. Translating it yields CASSPRGVYGYTF.

This clone appeared once. The V gene is TRBV4-3, the J gene TRBJ2-2; D gene uncertain. The CDR3 extends over 13 amino acids. Trimming stripped 6 bases from V and 0 bases from J, with 5 bases between. Germline V gene sequence: CDR1 LGHNA, CDR2 YSLEER. The CDR3 nucleotides read TGCGCCAGCAGGCAGACGAACACCGGGGAGCTGTTTTTT. This encodes CASRQTNTGELFF.

As concerns this clone: Other DNA sequences from this sample encode an identical CDR3 as well. The rearrangement uses TRBV27 and TRBJ1-5; 7 positions match TRBD1. The CDR3 length is 14 residues. V was clipped by 3 bases and J by 2 bases; unmatched bases: 1. Germline-derived CDR1 and CDR2 are MNHEY and SMNVEV (reference sequence). CDR3: CASSFDRGNQPQHF. CDR3 DNA: TGTGCCAGCAGTTTTGACAGGGGCAATCAGCCCCAGCATTTT.

The rearrangement links TRBV6-6 to TRBJ1-3, with D unclear. V was cut by 8 bases and J by 0 bases, with 11 bases left in between. The CDR3 extends over 14 amino acids. Germline V CDR1 and CDR2: MNHNY, SVGAGI (reference sequence). The CDR3 protein is CASVPHSSGNTIYF. CDR3 DNA sequence: TGTGCCAGCGTCCCCCATAGCTCTGGAAACACCATATATTTT.

The chain uses TRBV4-3 and TRBJ2-2, with 9 nucleotides matching TRBD2. CDR3 size: 18 residues. With 0 bases clipped from V and 0 bases from J, the junction kept 5 bases outside the gene matches. Germline lookup yields CDR1 LGHNA and CDR2 YSLEER. CDR3 coding DNA: TGCGCCAGCAGCCAAGACTCAGCGGGGGGCACGAACACCGGGGAGCTGTTTTTT. This gives the protein CASSQDSAGGTNTGELFF.

V is TRBV19 and J is TRBJ1-2, with D unresolved. V was clipped by 4 bases and J by 6 bases, with 15 bases between them. The germline V gene has CDR1 LNHDA and CDR2 SQIVND (reference sequence). The CDR3 has 14 residues. CDR3 bases: TGTGCCAGTAGTACATGGACGGGAAAGAATGGCTACACCTTC. Its protein is CASSTWTGKNGYTF.

The chain uses TRBV7-2 and TRBJ2-7; tentatively, D is TRBD1 (5 bases). V lost 3 bases and J 5 bases, leaving 14 bases between the germline ends. Germline V lookup: CDR1 SGHTA, CDR2 FQGNSA. This CDR3 has 14 amino acids. This chain's CDR3 is CASSFSVRVHEQYF. In DNA, the CDR3 is TGTGCCAGCAGCTTCAGCGTCAGGGTCCACGAGCAGTACTTC. The full variable domain, rest sourced from reference TRBV7-2 and TRBJ2-7, is GAGVSQSPSNKVTEKGKDVELRCDPISGHTALYWYRQSLGQGLEFLIYFQGNSAPDKSGLPSDRFSAERTGGSVSTLTIQRTQQEDSAVYLCASSFSVRVHEQYFGPGTRLTVT.

The chain uses TRBV6-6 and TRBJ1-3; 8 bases are shared with TRBD1. The CDR3 length is 15 residues. Germline V gene lookup returns CDR1 MNHNY and CDR2 SVGAGI (reference sequence). Unmatched junction bases numbered 9, after V lost 10 bases and J lost 1 base. DNA for the CDR3: TGTGCCACTCGGAACAGGGGGTTTTCTGGAAACACCATATATTTT. It yields the protein CATRNRGFSGNTIYF.

The chain combines TRBV30 with TRBJ2-5, with TRBD1 identical over 8 bases. The CDR3 runs 15 residues. Germline V gives CDR1 GTSNPN, CDR2 SVGIG (reference sequence). The ends lost 5 bases at V and 5 bases at J; junction bases unmatched: 13. CDR3 protein: CAWALTGGISETQYF. DNA of the CDR3: TGTGCCTGGGCCTTAACAGGGGGGATTTCGGAGACCCAGTACTTC.

V usage is TRBV5-4 and J usage is TRBJ2-5, with 7 nucleotides matching TRBD1. CDR3 size: 16 residues. Trimming cost V 0 bases and J 5 bases; bases outside gene matches: 10. Germline values: CDR1 SGHNT, CDR2 YYREEE (reference sequence). CDR3: CASSLDPGQPFETQYF. The CDR3, as DNA: TGTGCCAGCAGCTTGGACCCGGGACAGCCCTTTGAGACCCAGTACTTC.

The rearrangement joins TRBV29-1 to TRBJ2-7, with 7 positions matching TRBD1. Trimming at V came to 7 bases and at J to 2 bases, leaving 5 bases not matched to a gene. Germline V gene sequence: CDR1 SQVTM, CDR2 ANQGSEA. The CDR3 contains 12 residues. The CDR3 DNA is TGCAGCGCCTCCGGGACAGCCTACGAGCAGTACTTC. It specifies CSASGTAYEQYF.

This chain uses TRBV5-1 with TRBJ1-2; possible D gene TRBD1, 6 bases. CDR1 is SGHRS, CDR2 YFSETQ, per germline. V gave up 0 bases and J gave up 2 bases, with 11 bases separating them. The CDR3 has 15 amino acids. The CDR3 loop reads CASSLAPGQNYGYTF. CDR3 bases: TGCGCCAGCAGCTTGGCCCCGGGACAAAACTATGGCTACACCTTC.

The rearrangement links TRBV19 to TRBJ1-1, with a possible D match to TRBD1 (5 bases). Germline values: CDR1 LNHDA, CDR2 SQIVND (reference sequence). Between the trimmed V and J ends, which lost 1 base and 1 base, there was a span of 16 bases. This CDR3 contains 17 residues. The CDR3, as DNA: TGTGCCAGTAGTATAGTGGGCCAGGGCGGGAGGAACACTGAAGCTTTCTTT. Its translation: CASSIVGQGGRNTEAFF.